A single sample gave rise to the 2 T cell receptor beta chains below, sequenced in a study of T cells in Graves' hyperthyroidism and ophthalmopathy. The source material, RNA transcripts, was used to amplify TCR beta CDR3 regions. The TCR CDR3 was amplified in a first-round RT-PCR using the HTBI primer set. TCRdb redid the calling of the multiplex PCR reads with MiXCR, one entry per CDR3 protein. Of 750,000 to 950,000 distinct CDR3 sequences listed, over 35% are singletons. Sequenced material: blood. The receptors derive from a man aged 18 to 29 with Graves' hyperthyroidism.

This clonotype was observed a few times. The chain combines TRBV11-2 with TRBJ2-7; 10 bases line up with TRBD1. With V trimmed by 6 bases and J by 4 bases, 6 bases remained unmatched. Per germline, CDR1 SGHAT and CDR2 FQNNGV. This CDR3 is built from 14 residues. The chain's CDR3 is CASSYGQGEYEQYF. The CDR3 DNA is TGTGCCAGCAGTTATGGACAGGGGGAATACGAGCAGTACTTC.

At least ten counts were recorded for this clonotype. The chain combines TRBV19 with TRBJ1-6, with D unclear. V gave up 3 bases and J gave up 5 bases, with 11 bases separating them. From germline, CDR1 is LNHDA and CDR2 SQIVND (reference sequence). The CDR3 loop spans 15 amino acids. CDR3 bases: TGTGCCAGTAGTATGGGTGGACTGAATAATTCACCCCTCCACTTT. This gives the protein CASSMGGLNNSPLHF.